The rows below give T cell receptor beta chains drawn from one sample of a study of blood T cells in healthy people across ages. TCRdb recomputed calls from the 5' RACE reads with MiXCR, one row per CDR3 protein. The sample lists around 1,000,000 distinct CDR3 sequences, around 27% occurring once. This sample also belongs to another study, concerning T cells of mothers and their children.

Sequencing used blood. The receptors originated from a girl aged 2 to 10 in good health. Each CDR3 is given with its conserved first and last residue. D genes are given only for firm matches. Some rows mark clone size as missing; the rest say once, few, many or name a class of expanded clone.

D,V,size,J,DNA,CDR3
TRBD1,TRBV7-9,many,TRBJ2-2,TGTGCCAGCAGCTTAACAGGGGACACCGGGGAGCTGTTTTTT,CASSLTGDTGELFF
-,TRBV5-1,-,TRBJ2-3,TGCGCCAGCAGCCGCCCAGGGGCTCAAAGCACAGATACGCAGTATTTT,CASSRPGAQSTDTQYF
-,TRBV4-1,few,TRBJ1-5,TGCGCCAGCAGCCAAATAGAGCCTGGCGGCAATCAGCCCCAGCATTTT,CASSQIEPGGNQPQHF
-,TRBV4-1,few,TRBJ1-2,TGCGCCAGCAGCCAAGACTTTGGCAGGGACTATGGCTACACCTTC,CASSQDFGRDYGYTF
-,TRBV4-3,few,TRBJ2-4,TGCGCCAGCAGCCAAGATCGGGGTCAAAACATTCAGTACTTC,CASSQDRGQNIQYF
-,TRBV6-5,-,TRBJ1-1,TGTGCCAGCAACCGAAGAGTGAACACCGAAGCTTTCTTT,CASNRRVNTEAFF
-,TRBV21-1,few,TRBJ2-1,TGTGCCAGCGTACAGGGGGTCGACAATGAGCAGTTCTTC,CASVQGVDNEQFF
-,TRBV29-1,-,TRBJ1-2,TGCAGCGTTGGCGAAGGGGGGCATGGCTACACCTTC,CSVGEGGHGYTF
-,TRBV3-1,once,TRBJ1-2,TGTGCCAGCAGCCAAGAACCGACCCATGGCTACACCTTC,CASSQEPTHGYTF
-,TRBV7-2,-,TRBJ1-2,TGTGCCAGCAGCGCGGACCCTGGGCCCTATGGCTACACCTTC,CASSADPGPYGYTF